This entry lists 25 T cell receptor beta chains sequenced from one sample in a study of blood T cell repertoires in COVID-19. The protocol was immunoSEQ multiplex PCR, while the TCRdb copy is restricted to in-frame clones and leaves out a portion. The table has 51,000 or so clones, around 80% seen once. Sequenced: peripheral blood. The source of these receptors is a woman of 80 years or more with COVID-19, enrolled during active disease.

V and J are TRBV11-2 and TRBJ2-7; 10 bases line up with TRBD2. Germline V gene lookup returns CDR1 SGHAT and CDR2 FQNNGV. The ends lost 3 bases at V and 7 bases at J; junction bases unmatched: 6. The CDR3 spans 14 residues. The DNA of the CDR3 is TGTGCCAGCAGCTTTGGGCTAGCGGGAGAAGAGCAGTACTTC. It specifies CASSFGLAGEEQYF.

The rearrangement links TRBV3-1 (or the pseudogene TRBV3-2) to TRBJ2-5, with 7 bases matching TRBD1. With 7 bases clipped from V and 5 bases from J, the junction kept 7 bases outside the gene matches. The CDR3 has 13 amino acids. The germline CDR1 and CDR2 sequences are LGHDT and YNNKEL (reference sequence). CDR3 DNA sequence: TGTGCCAGCAAAAAGGGGGCGCGGGAGACCCAGTACTTC. This gives the protein CASKKGARETQYF.

This clone occurred a few times. J is TRBJ1-2 and V is TRBV30; 9 bases align to TRBD1. The CDR3 has 14 residues. V gave up 0 bases and J gave up 8 bases; unmatched junction bases: 7. Looked up from germline, CDR1 is GTSNPN and CDR2 is SVGIG (reference sequence). The CDR3 DNA reads as TGTGCCTGGAGTGTAGGGACAGGGTCTTACGGCTACACCTTC. This gives the protein CAWSVGTGSYGYTF. The full variable domain, completed using reference TRBV30 and TRBJ1-2, is SQTIHQWPATLVQPVGSPLSLECTVEGTSNPNLYWYRQAAGRGLQLLFYSVGIGQISSEVPQNLSASRPQDRQFILSSKKLLLSDSGFYLCAWSVGTGSYGYTFGSGTRLTVV.

A single count supports this clone. The V gene is TRBV29-1, the J gene TRBJ2-7; TRBD2 agrees at 11 bases. The V segment lost 5 bases and the J segment 6 bases; nucleotides outside the gene matches: 9. Germline V gene sequence: CDR1 SQVTM, CDR2 ANQGSEA. The CDR3 has 14 residues. CDR3 sequence (DNA): TGCAGCGTTTCGGGACTAGCGGCCTCCCTCGAGCAGTACTTC. Amino acids: CSVSGLAASLEQYF.

The chain has TRBV3-1 (or the pseudogene TRBV3-2) and TRBJ2-2; 9 bases are shared with TRBD2. Trimming took 7 bases from V and 3 from J; bases not matched to a gene: 6. CDR3 length equals 15 residues. Germline V gene sequence: CDR1 LGHDT, CDR2 YNNKEL (reference sequence). The CDR3 coding sequence is TGTGCCAGCACCCTTAGCGGGAGATACACCGGGGAGCTGTTTTTT. This sequence encodes CASTLSGRYTGELFF.

The chain uses TRBV11-3 and TRBJ2-1; the D gene is possibly TRBD1 (6 bases). Germline loops: CDR1 SGHNT, CDR2 YENEEA. V lost 3 bases and J lost 6, with 12 bases in between. The CDR3 extends over 14 amino acids. The CDR3 sequence: CASSLGQGSNEQFF. In DNA, the CDR3 is TGTGCCAGCAGCTTGGGGCAGGGGAGCAATGAGCAGTTCTTC.

The CDR3: CASRLLAGEYNEQFF. In nucleotides, the CDR3 is TGTGCCAGCAGATTACTAGCGGGAGAATACAATGAGCAGTTCTTC. This chain connects TRBV14 to TRBJ2-1; 11 bases are a match to TRBD2. The V gene's germline CDR1 is SGHDN and CDR2 FVKESK. V dropped 6 bases and J dropped 4; count of bases not matched to a gene: 5. This CDR3 spans 15 amino acids.

In its sample, this clone was seen a few times. This chain joins TRBV2 and TRBJ1-2; D gene ambiguous. The CDR3 spans 12 residues. Deletions cut 6 bases from V and 12 bases from J, with 17 bases between. CDR1 SNHLY and CDR2 FYNNEI come from the germline V gene. CDR3 sequence: CASSTGFGVDTF. The DNA of the CDR3 is TGTGCCAGCAGCACCGGTTTCGGGGTTGACACCTTC. Full variable domain (missing parts from reference TRBV2 and TRBJ1-2): EPEVTQTPSHQVTQMGQEVILRCVPISNHLYFYWYRQILGQKVEFLVSFYNNEISEKSEIFDDQFSVERPDGSNFTLKIRSTKLEDSAMYFCASSTGFGVDTFGSGTRLTVV.

The chain is built from TRBV27 and TRBJ2-5; possible D gene TRBD1, 6 bases. The germline gives CDR1 MNHEY, CDR2 SMNVEV (reference sequence). The V and J ends lost 4 bases and 7 bases respectively, with 25 bases between them. The CDR3 contains 17 residues. CDR3 loop: CASSSDDPTGPSGTQYF. In nucleotides, the CDR3 is TGTGCCAGCAGTTCCGACGATCCCACAGGGCCGTCCGGGACCCAGTACTTC.

The chain carries TRBV3-1 (or the pseudogene TRBV3-2) and TRBJ2-7, with 14 positions matching TRBD2. The germline CDR1 and CDR2 sequences are LGHDT and YNNKEL (reference sequence). J gave up 1 base and V 6 bases, and 5 bases lay outside the gene matches. The CDR3 has 16 amino acids. CDR3 loop: CASRTGLAGGSYEQYF. The CDR3 DNA reads as TGTGCCAGCAGAACAGGACTAGCGGGAGGTTCCTACGAGCAGTACTTC.

The chain uses TRBV27 and TRBJ2-7; TRBD2 is a possible D gene (6 bases). V shed 7 bases and J shed 1 base, with 14 bases lying between them. Per the germline V gene, CDR1 is MNHEY and CDR2 is SMNVEV (reference sequence). This CDR3 has 14 amino acids. Written as DNA, the CDR3 is TGTGCCAGCAAATGGCGCGGGGAGTCCTACGAGCAGTACTTC. This codes for CASKWRGESYEQYF.

The CDR3 DNA reads TGTGCCAGTAGTTTAAAACCGACAGGGCAGAACGGGGAGCTGTTTTTT. This codes for CASSLKPTGQNGELFF. The chain recombines TRBV19 with TRBJ2-2; 7 nucleotides line up with TRBD1. The ends lost 5 bases at V and 7 bases at J; junction bases unmatched: 13. Germline V gene lookup returns CDR1 LNHDA and CDR2 SQIVND (reference sequence). This CDR3 has 16 residues. Drawing the rest from reference TRBV19 and TRBJ2-2, the complete variable domain is DGGITQSPKYLFRKEGQNVTLSCEQNLNHDAMYWYRQDPGQGLRLIYYSQIVNDFQKGDIAEGYSVSREKKESFPLTVTSAQKNPTAFYLCASSLKPTGQNGELFFGEGSRLTVL.

The count of this clone is one. The chain is built from TRBV3-1 (or the pseudogene TRBV3-2) and TRBJ1-6, with D tentatively TRBD1 (6 bases). In germline, CDR1 is LGHDT, CDR2 YNNKEL (reference sequence). This CDR3 is built from 13 residues. V dropped 4 bases and J dropped 7 bases, with 8 bases sitting between them. The CDR3 sequence: CASSPDRNSPLHF. The CDR3 DNA reads TGTGCCAGCAGCCCCGACAGGAATTCACCCCTCCACTTT.

This clone was detected ten times or more. The rearrangement joins TRBV7-9 to TRBJ1-4; the D is unclear. The germline V and J ends were trimmed by 5 bases and 10 bases, with 11 bases remaining between them. The germline gives CDR1 SEHNR, CDR2 FQNEAQ (reference sequence). CDR3 length: 12 residues. The CDR3 bases are TGTGCCAGCAGCATCGAGAAAGCAAAACTGTTTTTT. It yields the protein CASSIEKAKLFF.

This chain uses TRBV6-5 with TRBJ2-7; 7 positions agree with TRBD1. CDR1 and CDR2 (germline): MNHEY, SVGAGI. There are 12 residues in the CDR3. The trim removed 6 bases at V and 3 bases at J, leaving 2 bases unmatched. CDR3 sequence reads: CASSRDSYEQYF. DNA of the CDR3: TGTGCCAGCAGCCGGGACAGCTACGAGCAGTACTTC.

The J gene is TRBJ1-1, the V gene TRBV30, with 10 bases that match TRBD1. J lost 3 bases, V lost 5 bases, and 6 bases had no gene match. The germline V gene encodes CDR1 GTSNPN and CDR2 SVGIG (reference sequence). The CDR3 sequence is 14 residues long. CDR3 bases: TGTGCCTGGGCCGGGACAGGGGCCCACACTGAAGCTTTCTTT. Residues: CAWAGTGAHTEAFF.

This chain links TRBV28 with TRBJ1-5, with D uncertain. The CDR3 has 14 residues. Germline CDR1 and CDR2: MDHEN and SYDVKM. V was pared by 3 bases and J by 2 bases, with 8 bases between. This CDR3 is CASSLWEGNQPQHF. CDR3 nucleotides: TGTGCCAGCAGTTTGTGGGAGGGCAATCAGCCCCAGCATTTT.

The sample holds a few counts of this clone. This sample also contains other DNA sequences that code for the same CDR3. This chain joins TRBV15 and TRBJ1-4; D remains ambiguous. Germline assignment: CDR1 LNHNV and CDR2 YYDKDF (reference sequence). The CDR3 runs to 14 residues. Trimming pared 3 bases from V and 4 bases from J, leaving 9 bases between. CDR3 sequence: CATSRDRGNEKLFF. The CDR3, as DNA: TGTGCCACCAGCAGGGACCGGGGTAATGAAAAACTGTTTTTT.

The chain recombines TRBV6-5 with TRBJ2-5; 11 bases are a match to TRBD2. The ends lost 0 bases at V and 1 base at J; junction bases unmatched: 1. Germline CDR1 reads MNHEY; CDR2 reads SVGAGI. CDR3 length equals 16 residues. DNA for the CDR3: TGTGCCAGCAGTTACTCCGGGACTAGCGGCCAAGAGACCCAGTACTTC. This gives the protein CASSYSGTSGQETQYF.

The rearrangement links TRBV7-6 to TRBJ1-6, with D possibly being TRBD1 (6 bases). CDR1 is SGHVS, CDR2 FNYEAQ, per germline. The V end was cut by 5 bases, the J end by 6 bases, with 14 bases between. CDR3 size: 15 residues. This CDR3 is CASSQTDRVNSPLHF. In nucleotides, the CDR3 is TGTGCCAGCAGCCAAACGGACAGAGTTAATTCACCCCTCCACTTT.

The rearrangement links TRBV12-3 or TRBV12-4 to TRBJ2-1; D is unresolved. V dropped 6 bases and J dropped 12 bases, with 12 bases sitting between them. This CDR3 comprises 11 residues. CDR3: CASSYQVVQFF. CDR3 bases: TGTGCCAGCAGCTATCAGGTTGTGCAGTTCTTC.

The sample holds many counts of this clone. The chain employs TRBV7-9 and TRBJ1-6; TRBD1 matches at 7 bases. In germline, CDR1 is SEHNR, CDR2 FQNEAQ (reference sequence). The CDR3 consists of 14 residues. With V trimmed by 3 bases and J by 5 bases, 1 base remained unmatched. The CDR3 spells CASSFGQDNSPLHF. DNA for the CDR3: TGTGCCAGCAGCTTCGGACAGGATAATTCACCCCTCCACTTT.

This chain connects TRBV5-1 to TRBJ2-5; 7 nucleotides line up with TRBD2. V dropped 1 base and J dropped 1; count of bases not matched to a gene: 10. The CDR3 consists of 17 residues. Germline lookup yields CDR1 SGHRS and CDR2 YFSETQ. The CDR3 region has the DNA TGCGCCAGCAGCTTGATAGGTAGCGGGCACCTCCAAGAGACCCAGTACTTC. Translating it yields CASSLIGSGHLQETQYF.

This chain connects TRBV7-9 to TRBJ1-5, with D unclear. V was cut by 1 base and J by 6 bases, with 4 bases left in between. Germline CDR1 and CDR2: SEHNR and FQNEAQ (reference sequence). CDR3 length: 12 residues. In DNA, the CDR3 is TGTGCCAGCAGCTTAGAGAGTCAGCCCCAGCATTTT. It specifies CASSLESQPQHF.

The rearrangement uses TRBV28 and TRBJ2-1; 10 nucleotides agree with TRBD2. Germline V gene data show CDR1 as MDHEN and CDR2 as SYDVKM. This CDR3 has 15 amino acids. The V segment lost 3 bases and the J segment 8 bases; nucleotides outside the gene matches: 7. The CDR3, as DNA: TGTGCCAGCAGTTTCCCCAGCGGGAGGGTACATGAGCAGTTCTTC. Its protein product is CASSFPSGRVHEQFF.